This TCR beta chain appears in the sequencing data of a study of T-cell reconstitution after alpha-beta-depleted transplantation in children. There are 17 residues in the CDR3. V gave up 5 bases and J gave up 2 bases; unmatched junction bases: 12. Germline loops: CDR1 MNHEY, CDR2 SMNVEV (reference sequence). Unique molecular identifiers were used in preparing the TCRbeta library. In TCRdb, the PCR reads were re-called with MiXCR into one record per CDR3 protein. The sample lists about 830,000 distinct CDR3 sequences; about 15% were seen once. J is TRBJ2-5 and V is TRBV27, with 9 bases lining up with TRBD2. This clonotype originated in a male patient younger than 18 who had a stem cell transplant for acute lymphoblastic leukemia, so the T cells may come from the graft donor. The sample was PBMCs, mostly from graft donor cells, taken 360 days after TCRalphabeta/CD19-depleted stem cell transplant. CDR3 in DNA: TGTGCCAGCAGTGCATTCCTGACTAGCGGTCGACAAGAGACCCAGTACTTC. Its protein is CASSAFLTSGRQETQYF.